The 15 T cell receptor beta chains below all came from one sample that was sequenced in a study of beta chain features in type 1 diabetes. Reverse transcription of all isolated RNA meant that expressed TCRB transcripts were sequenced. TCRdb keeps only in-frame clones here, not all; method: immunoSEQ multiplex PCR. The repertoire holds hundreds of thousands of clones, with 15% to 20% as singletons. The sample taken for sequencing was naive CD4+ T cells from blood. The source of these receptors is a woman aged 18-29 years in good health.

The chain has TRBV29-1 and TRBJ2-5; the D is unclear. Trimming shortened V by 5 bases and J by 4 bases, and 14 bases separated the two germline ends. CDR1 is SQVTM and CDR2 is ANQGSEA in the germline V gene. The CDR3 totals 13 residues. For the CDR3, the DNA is TGCAGCGTTAAGGGTCGTTTCGGAGAGACCCAGTACTTC. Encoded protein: CSVKGRFGETQYF.

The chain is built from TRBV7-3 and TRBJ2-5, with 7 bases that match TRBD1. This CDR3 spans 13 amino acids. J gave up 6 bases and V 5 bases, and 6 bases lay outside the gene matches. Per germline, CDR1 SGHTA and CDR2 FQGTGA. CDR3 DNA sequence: TGTGCCAGCAGCCCGACAGGGTTGAAGACCCAGTACTTC. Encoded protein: CASSPTGLKTQYF.

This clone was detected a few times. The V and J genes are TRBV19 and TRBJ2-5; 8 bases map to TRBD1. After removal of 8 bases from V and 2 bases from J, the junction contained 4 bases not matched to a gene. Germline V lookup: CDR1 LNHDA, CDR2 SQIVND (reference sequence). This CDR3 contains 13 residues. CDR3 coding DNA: TGTGCCAGTTCGGGACAGGAGCAAGAGACCCAGTACTTC. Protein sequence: CASSGQEQETQYF.

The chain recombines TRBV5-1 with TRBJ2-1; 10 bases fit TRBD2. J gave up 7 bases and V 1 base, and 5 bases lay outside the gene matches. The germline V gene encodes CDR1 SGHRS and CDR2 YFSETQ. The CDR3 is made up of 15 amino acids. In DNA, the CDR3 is TGCGCCAGCAGCTTGAGCGGGAGGGCCTTGAATGAGCAGTTCTTC. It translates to CASSLSGRALNEQFF.

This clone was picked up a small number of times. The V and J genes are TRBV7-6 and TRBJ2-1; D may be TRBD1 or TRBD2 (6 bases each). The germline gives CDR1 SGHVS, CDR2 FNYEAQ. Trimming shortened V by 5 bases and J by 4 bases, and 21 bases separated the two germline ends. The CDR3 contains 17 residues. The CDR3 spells CASSPRTGGIRYNEQFF. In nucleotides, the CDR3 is TGTGCCAGCAGCCCTAGGACCGGGGGCATTCGATACAATGAGCAGTTCTTC.

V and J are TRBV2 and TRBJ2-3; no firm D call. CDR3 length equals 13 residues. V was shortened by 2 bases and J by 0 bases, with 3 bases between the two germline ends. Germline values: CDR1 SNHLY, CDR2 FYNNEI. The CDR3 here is CASSELSTDTQYF. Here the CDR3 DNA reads TGTGCCAGCAGTGAACTCAGCACAGATACGCAGTATTTT.

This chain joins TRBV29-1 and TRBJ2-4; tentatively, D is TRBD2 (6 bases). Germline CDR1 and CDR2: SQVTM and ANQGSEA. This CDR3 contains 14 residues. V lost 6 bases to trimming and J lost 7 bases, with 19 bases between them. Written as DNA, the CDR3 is TGCAGCGTGGGTACTAGCCTAGGCCTTAACATTCAGTACTTC. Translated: CSVGTSLGLNIQYF.

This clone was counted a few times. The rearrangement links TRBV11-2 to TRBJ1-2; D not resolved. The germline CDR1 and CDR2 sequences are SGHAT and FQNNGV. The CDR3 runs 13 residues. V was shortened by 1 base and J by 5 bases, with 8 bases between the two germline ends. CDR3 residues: CASSLVRRYGYTF. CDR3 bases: TGTGCCAGCAGCTTAGTACGCCGATATGGCTACACCTTC.

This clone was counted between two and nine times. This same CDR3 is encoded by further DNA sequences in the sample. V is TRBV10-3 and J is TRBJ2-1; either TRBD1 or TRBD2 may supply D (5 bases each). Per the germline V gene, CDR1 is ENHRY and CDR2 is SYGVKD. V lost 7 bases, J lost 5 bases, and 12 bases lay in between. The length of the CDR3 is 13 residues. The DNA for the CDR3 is TGTGCCATCACAGGGACCACTAACAATGAGCAGTTCTTC. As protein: CAITGTTNNEQFF.

This CDR3 reads CSARALGYTF. CDR3 nucleotide sequence: TGCAGTGCTAGAGCGTTGGGCTACACCTTC. The rearrangement joins TRBV20-1 to TRBJ1-2; D not certain. Germline values: CDR1 DFQATT, CDR2 SNEGSKA (reference sequence). The CDR3 sequence is 10 residues long. V was clipped by 1 base and J by 8 bases, with 5 bases between them.

The CDR3 sequence is CASSRRNYEQYF. CDR3 nucleotides: TGTGCCAGCAGCCGACGGAACTACGAGCAGTACTTC. V gene TRBV11-2 combines with J gene TRBJ2-7; D remains unclear. Trimming stripped 5 bases from V and 3 bases from J, with 8 bases between. CDR1 is SGHAT, CDR2 FQNNGV, per germline. The CDR3 has 12 residues.

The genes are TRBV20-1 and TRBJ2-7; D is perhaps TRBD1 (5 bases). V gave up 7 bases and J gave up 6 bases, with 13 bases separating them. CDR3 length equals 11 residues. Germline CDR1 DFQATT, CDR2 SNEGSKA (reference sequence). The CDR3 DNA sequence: TGCAGTGTAGGGGCCCGGACCGAGCAGTACTTC. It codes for CSVGARTEQYF.

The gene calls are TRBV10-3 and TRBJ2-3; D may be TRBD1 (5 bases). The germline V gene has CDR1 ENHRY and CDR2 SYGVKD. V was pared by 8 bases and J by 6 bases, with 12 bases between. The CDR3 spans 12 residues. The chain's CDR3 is CAISGLEDTQYF. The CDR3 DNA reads TGTGCCATCTCAGGGTTGGAGGATACGCAGTATTTT.

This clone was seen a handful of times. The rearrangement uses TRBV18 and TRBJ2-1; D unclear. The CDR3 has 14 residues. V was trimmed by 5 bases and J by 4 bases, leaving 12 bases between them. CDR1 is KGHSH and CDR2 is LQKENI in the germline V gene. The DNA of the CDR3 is TGTGCCAGCTCAGTCGGGTCCATGTACAATGAGCAGTTCTTC. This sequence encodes CASSVGSMYNEQFF.

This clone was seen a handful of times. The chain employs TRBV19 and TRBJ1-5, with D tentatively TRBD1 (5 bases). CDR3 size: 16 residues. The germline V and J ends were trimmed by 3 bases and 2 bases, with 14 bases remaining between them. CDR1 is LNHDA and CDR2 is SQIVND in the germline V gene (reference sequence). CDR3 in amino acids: CASSITGGSRNQPQHF. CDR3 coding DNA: TGTGCCAGTAGTATTACTGGGGGTTCACGCAATCAGCCCCAGCATTTT.